This TCR beta chain was obtained from a study of cytomegalovirus exposure and HLA in healthy donors. This CDR3 comprises 15 residues. V was pared by 5 bases and J by 5 bases, with 9 bases of the junction left unmatched. Germline CDR1 and CDR2: MNHNS and SASEGT. Primers for the PCR totalled 60 Vbeta and 13 Jbeta. The method was immunoSEQ multiplex PCR; TCRdb's version includes in-frame clones alone and lacks a portion of them. Altogether 65,000 to 75,000 clones are present, roughly 79% being singletons, with the ten largest covering about 5.7%. This clone was detected only once. The sequence was obtained from a man in his fifties in good health and CMV-seronegative. The chain recombines TRBV6-1 with TRBJ2-7, with 10 bases aligning to TRBD1. The specimen was PBMCs. The CDR3 loop reads CASSKAGTGAHEQYF. The CDR3 DNA sequence: TGTGCCAGCAGTAAGGCCGGGACAGGGGCCCACGAGCAGTACTTC.